This T cell receptor (beta chain) originates from a study of identical twins. TCRdb called the 5' RACE reads again in MiXCR, with one record for every CDR3 protein. The sample includes about 660,000 distinct CDR3 sequences, 8.6% of them seen just once. This clonotype has more than one count but fewer than ten. Antigen specificity is unknown. The CDR3 covers 14 residues. The V gene end was trimmed by 6 bases and the J gene end by 5 bases; junction bases not matched to a gene: 6. The study's findings and limits: One should note that invariant MAIT and iNKT cells could partly confound zero-insertion analyses.

These data were also reused for a study on yellow fever vaccine responses in identical twins.

The sample comprised PBMCs. The sequence was obtained from a woman between 18 and 29 years old in good health. This chain links TRBV12-3 or TRBV12-4 with TRBJ1-5; 8 positions match TRBD1. Here the CDR3 reads CASRRTGSDQPQHF. As DNA, the CDR3 is TGTGCCAGCAGAAGGACAGGGAGCGATCAGCCCCAGCATTTT.